This T cell receptor beta chain was observed in a study of cytomegalovirus exposure and HLA in healthy donors. The wider study: The same platform was used for the 90 to 150 validation repertoires as for the 600 to 700 first-cohort repertoires, as reported in a later analysis.

TCRdb keeps only in-frame clones here, not all; method: immunoSEQ multiplex PCR. The sample contains approximately 200,000 clones, 80% to 85% of which appear only once. The germline gives CDR1 MNHNS, CDR2 SASEGT. This CDR3 comprises 14 residues. J lost 7 bases, V lost 8 bases, and 8 bases had no gene match. This receptor was obtained from a woman aged 25 to 45 in good health and CMV-seronegative. The sample was PBMCs. This rearrangement joins TRBV6-1 to TRBJ2-1; 10 nucleotides line up with TRBD2. In nucleotides, the CDR3 is TGTGCCAGCGTACTTACTAGCGGGAAGAATGAGCAGTTCTTC. This gives the protein CASVLTSGKNEQFF.